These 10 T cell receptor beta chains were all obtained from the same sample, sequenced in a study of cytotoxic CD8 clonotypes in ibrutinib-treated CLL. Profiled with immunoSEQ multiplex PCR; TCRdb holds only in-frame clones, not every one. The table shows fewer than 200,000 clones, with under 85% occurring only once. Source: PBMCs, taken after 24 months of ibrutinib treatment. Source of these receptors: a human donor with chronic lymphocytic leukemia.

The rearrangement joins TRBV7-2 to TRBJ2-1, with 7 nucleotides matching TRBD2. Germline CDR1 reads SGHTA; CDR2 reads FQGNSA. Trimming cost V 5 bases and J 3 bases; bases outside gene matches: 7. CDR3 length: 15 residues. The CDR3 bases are TGTGCCAGCAGCCCCGGGAGGAATCTCTACAATGAGCAGTTCTTC. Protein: CASSPGRNLYNEQFF.

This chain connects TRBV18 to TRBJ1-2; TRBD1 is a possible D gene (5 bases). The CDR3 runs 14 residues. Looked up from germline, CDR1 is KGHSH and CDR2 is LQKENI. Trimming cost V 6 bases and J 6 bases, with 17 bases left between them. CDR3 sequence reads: CASSPVTAADGYTF. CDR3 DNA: TGTGCCAGCTCTCCGGTGACAGCCGCCGATGGCTACACCTTC.

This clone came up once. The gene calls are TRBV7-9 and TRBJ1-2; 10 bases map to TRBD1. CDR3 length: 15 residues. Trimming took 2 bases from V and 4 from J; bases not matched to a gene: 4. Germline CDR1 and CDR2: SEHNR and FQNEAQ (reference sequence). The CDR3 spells CASSLQDRGVYGYTF. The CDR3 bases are TGTGCCAGCAGCTTACAGGACAGGGGGGTCTATGGCTACACCTTC.

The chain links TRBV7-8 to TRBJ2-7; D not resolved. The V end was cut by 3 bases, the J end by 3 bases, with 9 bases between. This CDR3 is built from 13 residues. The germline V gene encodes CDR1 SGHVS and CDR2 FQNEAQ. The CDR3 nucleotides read TGTGCCAGCAGCTTGCCCAGTAGCTACGAGCAGTACTTC. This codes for CASSLPSSYEQYF.

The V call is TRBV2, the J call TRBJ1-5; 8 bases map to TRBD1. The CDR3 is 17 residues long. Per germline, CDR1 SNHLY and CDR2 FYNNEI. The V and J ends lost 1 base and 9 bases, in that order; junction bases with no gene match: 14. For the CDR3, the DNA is TGTGCCAGCAGTGAAGGTTTTGGGACAGGTGGTTCGGGGCCCCAGCATTTT. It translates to CASSEGFGTGGSGPQHF.

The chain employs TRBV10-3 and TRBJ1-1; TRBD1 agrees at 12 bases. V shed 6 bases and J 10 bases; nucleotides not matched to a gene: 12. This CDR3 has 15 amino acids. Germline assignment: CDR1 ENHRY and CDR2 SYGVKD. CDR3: CAISPGTGGVIGAFF. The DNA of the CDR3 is TGTGCCATCAGCCCGGGGACAGGGGGCGTAATCGGAGCTTTCTTT.

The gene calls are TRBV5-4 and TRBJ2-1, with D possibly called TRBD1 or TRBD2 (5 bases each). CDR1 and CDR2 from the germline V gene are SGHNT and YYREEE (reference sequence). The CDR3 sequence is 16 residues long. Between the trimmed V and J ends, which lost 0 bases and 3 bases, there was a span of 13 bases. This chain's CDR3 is CASSLVRDPYYNEQFF. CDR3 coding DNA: TGTGCCAGCAGCTTGGTCAGGGACCCTTACTACAATGAGCAGTTCTTC.

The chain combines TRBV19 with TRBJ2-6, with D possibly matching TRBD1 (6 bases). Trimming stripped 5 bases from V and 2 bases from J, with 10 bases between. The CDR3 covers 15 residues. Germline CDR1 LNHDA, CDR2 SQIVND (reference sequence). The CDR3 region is CASSATGTGANVLTF. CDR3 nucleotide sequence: TGTGCCAGTAGTGCTACAGGGACTGGGGCCAACGTCCTGACTTTC.

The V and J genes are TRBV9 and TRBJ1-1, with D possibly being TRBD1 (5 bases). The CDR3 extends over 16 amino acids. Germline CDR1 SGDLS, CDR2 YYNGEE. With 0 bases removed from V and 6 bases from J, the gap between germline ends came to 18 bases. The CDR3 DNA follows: TGTGCCAGCAGCGTAGTAGGTCGGGGGGGAACCGCTGAAGCTTTCTTT. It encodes CASSVVGRGGTAEAFF.

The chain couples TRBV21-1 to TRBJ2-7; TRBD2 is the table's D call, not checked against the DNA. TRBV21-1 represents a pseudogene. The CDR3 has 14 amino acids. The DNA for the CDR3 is TGTGCCAGCAGCAAGATCGACTTCCCCTACGAGCAGTACTTC. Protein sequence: CASSKIDFPYEQYF.